This TCR beta chain was sequenced for a study of blood T cell repertoires in COVID-19 (dated by TCRdb to 2020 to 2021). For the study in its entirety: The collaborator samples originated in the United States, Italy and Spain and spanned the acute and convalescent phases of COVID-19. The prospective study material was composed of cDNA or gDNA derived from T cells, B-cell-depleted T cells, or PBMCs. Deeply sampled blood TCRbeta repertoires from subjects exposed to, actively infected with, or recovered from COVID-19 were included in the dataset. The repertoires were made available in a free public database intended to serve as a resource for research on the immune response to SARS-CoV-2. Samples were obtained from the ongoing ImmuneRACE study (first 160 participants) and from over 1,000 subjects provided by 6 global collaborators. A de-identified subject ID, COVID-19 status, age in years and sex were almost always included in the sample metadata. Where available, HLA class I and class II types were taken from metadata supplied by the sample provider and were not determined by assay-based typing.

In the case of this clone: Its target antigen remains unknown. Base qualities were left out, and no much larger clone turns up one base away.

Study-wide conclusions, independent of this receptor: How much clinical and demographic metadata was included differed by source and by participant, and the metadata was provided uncurated.

CDR1 and CDR2 were assigned from the germline V gene as SGHRS and YFSETQ. From its cysteine to its phenylalanine, the CDR3 spans 13 amino acids. Only the CDR3 part of the read is kept: 39 bases, read in frame from the first base. V and J lose 5 bases and 10 bases, and a span of 13 bases separates them. Whole blood was collected in K2EDTA tubes by collaborating institutions according to the institutions' own protocols. For TCRbeta analysis, collaborators shipped samples in one of three forms: frozen whole blood, isolated PBMCs, or DNA extracted from either of those sample types. TCRbeta CDR3 regions were amplified from genomic DNA by means of the immunoSEQ Assay, a bias-controlled multiplex PCR. For the original study's pipeline: The number of nucleated cells in each sample was estimated by amplification of reference gene primers within the assay. To quantify the absolute abundance of each unique TCRbeta CDR3 rearrangement, sequence reads were collapsed and filtered. For each sample, productive Simpson clonality was calculated as the square root of Simpson's diversity index over productive rearrangements. TCRdb carries this immuneACCESS record with in-frame sequences only. Its versions omit some clonotypes, under half of them owing to an unresolved V gene in the studies checked, with the rest unexplained. The V and J calls and clone size are taken from that table; D and trimming were inferred from the DNA. This sample comprises about 400,000 clones, around 90% of them detected only once. Around 1.2% of the sample lies in the top ten.

Sequenced input: peripheral blood. The TCR comes from a man in his forties with acute or convalescent COVID-19. The V and J segments used are TRBV5-1 and TRBJ1-6; D gene: possibly TRBD1, on 5 matching bases. The nucleotide sequence reads TGCGCCAGCAGTTATAATAGGGGATCACCCCTCCACTTT. Translated, it reads CASSYNRGSPLHF.